The following is a T cell receptor beta chain sequence with its context. What it binds is unknown. The PCR made use of 60 Vbeta and 13 Jbeta primers. Produced via immunoSEQ multiplex PCR; TCRdb's table is partial and in-frame only. This sample carries more than 85,000 clones, more than 60% of them seen once, and the ten largest clones take about 8.3%. V lost 3 bases, J lost 4 bases, and 8 bases lay in between. Germline-derived CDR1 and CDR2 are SGHAT and FQNNGV. This CDR3 contains 13 residues. The entry originates in a study of cytomegalovirus exposure and HLA in healthy donors. Study-level results: In an earlier analysis, in roughly 580 donors, most V segments appeared productive either ~87% or ~30% of the time.

The rearrangement joins TRBV11-2 to TRBJ2-3; D perhaps matches TRBD1 (6 bases). Sequenced input: PBMCs. The origin of this receptor is a woman aged 35 to 49 in good health and CMV-seropositive. CDR3 protein: CASSLAGADTQYF. The DNA of the CDR3 is TGTGCCAGCAGCTTGGCAGGGGCAGATACGCAGTATTTT.